This record covers a single T cell receptor (beta chain). The sample belongs to a study of T cell changes during pregnancy in multiple sclerosis. The V gene's germline CDR1 is GTSNPN and CDR2 SVGIG (reference sequence). The CDR3 is made up of 12 amino acids. Trimming took 1 base from V and 8 from J; bases not matched to a gene: 1. TCRdb's table, derived via immunoSEQ multiplex PCR, lists solely in-frame clones and lacks some. Of some 93,000 clones in the sample, about nine tenths were seen once. The TCR was taken from a female donor in good health, enrolled as a control in a pregnancy study. The sample was peripheral blood, taken after pregnancy. J is TRBJ1-4 and V is TRBV30; 7 nucleotides align to TRBD1. The CDR3 DNA reads TGTGCCTGGAGTGGAGGGGGCGAAAAACTGTTTTTT. Its protein product is CAWSGGGEKLFF.